The next 24 T cell receptor beta chains were all read from a single sample in a study of early T cells in non-severe SARS-CoV-2 infection. TCRdb used MiXCR to reprocess the 5' RACE reads, holding one entry per CDR3 protein. This table has 70,000 to 95,000 distinct CDR3 sequences, 15% to 20% appearing once. The sample was whole blood. The receptors here all came from an adult who was a healthcare worker with PCR-confirmed SARS-CoV-2 infection or an uninfected control (not recorded which).

Of note for this clonotype: The junction differs from germline at one of its ends, possibly a read error. This rearrangement joins TRBV7-3 to TRBJ2-7; TRBD1 is a possible D gene (5 bases). CDR3 length: 13 residues. Germline V gene lookup returns CDR1 SGHTA and CDR2 FQGTGA. The CDR3 is CASSVTQGSEQYF. CDR3 in DNA: TGTGCCAGCAGCGTAACCCAGGGAAGCGAGCAGTACTTC.

This clonotype was recorded a few times. V usage is TRBV11-2 and J usage is TRBJ1-2; the D gene is possibly TRBD1 (6 bases). V lost 5 bases to trimming and J lost 1 base, with 8 bases between them. This CDR3 comprises 13 residues. Germline CDR1 and CDR2: SGHAT and FQNNGV. In DNA, the CDR3 is TGTGCCAGCAGCCCGGACAGTAACTATGGCTACACCTTC. It specifies CASSPDSNYGYTF.

This clonotype was detected only a few times. The chain employs TRBV11-2 and TRBJ2-2, with D possibly being TRBD2 (7 bases). Germline V lookup: CDR1 SGHAT, CDR2 FQNNGV. V was clipped by 5 bases and J by 3 bases, with 16 bases between them. The CDR3 contains 16 residues. CDR3 sequence (DNA): TGTGCCAGCAGCCCCCTGGGAGGGGGGCACACCGGGGAGCTGTTTTTT. This sequence encodes CASSPLGGGHTGELFF.

This clonotype was seen many times. The gene calls are TRBV6-1 and TRBJ1-1; 7 nucleotides agree with TRBD1. J lost 4 bases, V lost 1 base, and 0 bases had no gene match. The CDR3 covers 13 residues. CDR1 MNHNS and CDR2 SASEGT come from the germline V gene. In DNA, the CDR3 is TGTGCCAGCAGTGAAGGACAGGGCACTGAAGCTTTCTTT. Amino acids: CASSEGQGTEAFF.

This sequence joins TRBV10-1 and TRBJ2-3; possibly TRBD1 or TRBD2 for D (6 bases each). V lost 0 bases and J 5 bases, leaving 12 bases between the germline ends. CDR1 and CDR2 from the germline V gene are WNHNN and SYGVQD (reference sequence). This CDR3 has 15 residues. In DNA, the CDR3 is TGCGCCAGCAGTGAGTCGAGGGGGGCTGGAGATACGCAGTATTTT. Protein: CASSESRGAGDTQYF.

The chain combines TRBV7-9 with TRBJ1-5; D is unresolved. CDR1 and CDR2 (germline): SEHNR, FQNEAQ (reference sequence). Trimming stripped 0 bases from V and 1 base from J, with 4 bases between. The CDR3 contains 14 residues. For the CDR3, the DNA is TGTGCCAGCAGCTTAGCGGACAGCAATCAGCCCCAGCATTTT. As protein: CASSLADSNQPQHF.

J is TRBJ1-2 and V is TRBV12-3 or TRBV12-4; no clear D gene. With 7 bases removed from V and 0 bases from J, the gap between germline ends came to 6 bases. The CDR3 length is 12 residues. CDR3 sequence (DNA): TGTGCCAGCACAGCCGCTAACTATGGCTACACCTTC. Amino acids: CASTAANYGYTF.

This sequence joins TRBV7-9 and TRBJ2-1; 13 bases fit TRBD2. Germline V gene lookup returns CDR1 SEHNR and CDR2 FQNEAQ (reference sequence). V trimming: 8 bases; J trimming: 7 bases; junction bases outside the gene matches: 5. The CDR3 has 14 residues. As DNA, the CDR3 is TGTGCCAGCGGAACTAGCGGGAGGGGAAATGAGCAGTTCTTC. Translated: CASGTSGRGNEQFF.

This clonotype came up many times. This chain connects TRBV3-1 to TRBJ1-3; TRBD1 matches at 7 bases. From germline, CDR1 is LGHDT and CDR2 YNNKEL (reference sequence). The V gene end was trimmed by 3 bases and the J gene end by 4 bases; junction bases not matched to a gene: 12. The CDR3 runs to 17 residues. Here the CDR3 reads CASSHGSARGRGNTIYF. DNA for the CDR3: TGTGCCAGCAGCCACGGATCAGCGAGGGGGCGCGGAAACACCATATATTTT.

This clonotype was observed many times. The chain joins TRBV20-1 to TRBJ1-3, with TRBD1 matching over 8 bases. Germline trimming cut 6 bases from V and 3 bases from J; bases unmatched to any gene: 7. CDR1 and CDR2 from the germline V gene are DFQATT and SNEGSKA (reference sequence). The CDR3 runs to 14 residues. The CDR3 is CSATDRANGNTIYF. The CDR3 DNA reads TGCAGTGCGACGGACAGGGCGAATGGAAACACCATATATTTT.

In its sample, this clonotype was seen a few times. The V and J genes are TRBV28 and TRBJ2-7; 7 nucleotides align to TRBD1. CDR1 is MDHEN and CDR2 is SYDVKM in the germline V gene. The CDR3 runs 18 residues. The V and J ends lost 3 bases and 2 bases, in that order; junction bases with no gene match: 16. CDR3 in DNA: TGTGCCAGCAGTTTCCTCGAACTCGACAGGGCCGCGACCTACGAGCAGTACTTC. Amino acids: CASSFLELDRAATYEQYF.

This CDR3 is CSCALQGAGDNEQFF. DNA of the CDR3: TGCAGCTGCGCTTTACAGGGGGCTGGCGACAATGAGCAGTTCTTC. This chain links TRBV29-1 with TRBJ2-1; 9 nucleotides agree with TRBD1. V lost 8 bases and J lost 5; bases outside the gene matches: 13. In germline, CDR1 is SQVTM, CDR2 ANQGSEA. The CDR3 is made up of 15 amino acids.

This clonotype was seen more than once but under ten times. V usage is TRBV5-4 and J usage is TRBJ2-3; 11 bases are shared with TRBD2. Germline CDR1 and CDR2: SGHNT and YYREEE (reference sequence). V was pared by 4 bases and J by 2 bases, with 3 bases of the junction left unmatched. The CDR3 is 15 residues long. The CDR3 bases are TGTGCCAGCAGCGCACTAGCGGGGGCCACAGATACGCAGTATTTT. Its protein is CASSALAGATDTQYF.

The rearrangement joins TRBV20-1 to TRBJ2-1; no clear D. In germline, CDR1 is DFQATT, CDR2 SNEGSKA (reference sequence). CDR3 size: 15 residues. The ends were cut back, 3 bases at V and 0 bases at J, with 12 bases in the middle. The CDR3 DNA is TGCAGTGCTAGGGACCTCAAAGGCTCCTACAATGAGCAGTTCTTC. Translation: CSARDLKGSYNEQFF.

The genes are TRBV19 and TRBJ1-5; D unresolved. V was shortened by 0 bases and J by 5 bases, with 14 bases between the two germline ends. Germline lookup yields CDR1 LNHDA and CDR2 SQIVND (reference sequence). The length of the CDR3 is 16 residues. CDR3 coding DNA: TGTGCCAGTAGTATAGACGGGGTTCCGAATTATCAGCCCCAGCATTTT. Encoded protein: CASSIDGVPNYQPQHF.

In this sample, this clonotype turned up a few times. The chain has TRBV6-6 and TRBJ2-1; the match to TRBD2 covers 8 bases. Losses at the gene ends were 2 bases for V and 5 bases for J; bases not matched to a gene: 5. Germline CDR1 reads MNHNY; CDR2 reads SVGAGI (reference sequence). The CDR3 runs 15 residues. CDR3 nucleotides: TGTGCCAGCAGTTACCGGACTAGCATCGACAATGAGCAGTTCTTC. This gives the protein CASSYRTSIDNEQFF.

This clonotype occurred a few times. The chain combines TRBV5-1 with TRBJ2-7; 8 bases are a match to TRBD2. Per the germline V gene, CDR1 is SGHRS and CDR2 is YFSETQ. V was pared by 0 bases and J by 3 bases, with 2 bases of the junction left unmatched. The CDR3 contains 14 residues. This CDR3 is CASSLVAGNYEQYF. The CDR3 DNA reads as TGCGCCAGCAGCTTGGTAGCGGGAAACTACGAGCAGTACTTC.

The chain links TRBV20-1 to TRBJ2-7; weak D call: TRBD2 (5 bases). From germline, CDR1 is DFQATT and CDR2 SNEGSKA (reference sequence). This CDR3 spans 15 amino acids. The V end was cut by 6 bases, the J end by 3 bases, with 21 bases between. As DNA, the CDR3 is TGCAGTGCCCCGATCCCCGCGGGTCTAGACTACGAGCAGTACTTC. Amino acid sequence: CSAPIPAGLDYEQYF.

This clonotype was recorded at least ten times. J is TRBJ2-1 and V is TRBV7-9; D remains unclear. This CDR3 is 15 amino acids long. Germline assignment: CDR1 SEHNR and CDR2 FQNEAQ (reference sequence). Trimming left V 5 bases short and J 6 bases short, with 17 bases between. The CDR3 nucleotides read TGTGCCAGCAGCCCCGAGAACCTAGTCACCAATGAGCAGTTCTTC. Translation: CASSPENLVTNEQFF.

Notes on this clonotype: A clone one base away is much larger, so this may be a read error. The CDR3 loop reads CASSYESGSYDEQFF. The CDR3 nucleotides read TGTGCCAGCAGTTACGAAAGTGGTTCCTACGATGAGCAGTTCTTC. The chain employs TRBV27 and TRBJ2-1; D is ambiguous. Germline V gene lookup returns CDR1 MNHEY and CDR2 SMNVEV (reference sequence). The CDR3 covers 15 residues.

This clonotype came up a few times. The chain joins TRBV7-9 to TRBJ2-5; D tentatively fits TRBD1 or TRBD2 (5 bases each). This CDR3 has 16 residues. Germline V gives CDR1 SEHNR, CDR2 FQNEAQ (reference sequence). Deletions cut 2 bases from V and 4 bases from J, with 17 bases between. The DNA of the CDR3 is TGTGCCAGCAGCTTAAGGGGAGCCTTGGGAGCAGAGACCCAGTACTTC. This sequence encodes CASSLRGALGAETQYF.

This rearrangement joins TRBV18 to TRBJ2-3; tentatively, D is TRBD1 or TRBD2 (5 bases each). The germline V gene has CDR1 KGHSH and CDR2 LQKENI. The V end lost 2 bases, the J end lost 3 bases, and 12 bases lay between the germline ends. This CDR3 is 15 amino acids long. CDR3 in amino acids: CASSPGKGPTDTQYF. DNA for the CDR3: TGTGCCAGCTCACCAGGGAAGGGACCGACAGATACGCAGTATTTT.

This clonotype appeared a single time. The chain carries TRBV7-3 and TRBJ2-7; D gene ambiguous. The CDR3 runs 13 residues. In germline, CDR1 is SGHTA, CDR2 FQGTGA. Trimming shortened V by 5 bases and J by 2 bases, and 10 bases separated the two germline ends. CDR3 DNA: TGTGCCAGCAGCAGATCTTGGGCCTACGAGCAGTACTTC. It codes for CASSRSWAYEQYF. Combining the CDR3 with reference TRBV7-3 and TRBJ2-7 gives the whole variable domain GAGVSQTPSNKVTEKGKYVELRCDPISGHTALYWYRQSLGQGPEFLIYFQGTGAADDSGLPNDRFFAVRPEGSVSTLKIQRTERGDSAVYLCASSRSWAYEQYFGPGTRLTVT.

The CDR3 loop is CASAGTGGNQPQHF. The CDR3 DNA is TGTGCCAGTGCTGGGACAGGGGGTAATCAGCCCCAGCATTTT. The chain carries TRBV19 and TRBJ1-5; 11 bases line up with TRBD1. This CDR3 is built from 14 residues. V was pared by 8 bases and J by 4 bases, with 4 bases of the junction left unmatched. Germline V CDR1 and CDR2: LNHDA, SQIVND (reference sequence).